A single sample gave rise to the 3 T cell receptor beta chains below, sequenced in a study of blood T cells in healthy people across ages (dated by TCRdb to between 2014 and 2017). Libraries came from 5' RACE. Instrument used: Illumina HiSeq 2500. The second PCR ran for about 6 to 12 cycles and used a J-beta primer mix along with a sample-barcoded 5' primer. Through fastp at Q25 and MiXCR, TCRdb rebuilt clones from the public reads, retaining in-frame beta chains. Identical CDR3 protein sequences are pooled into one entry, listed with their most common genes and DNA. This sample has about 780,000 distinct CDR3 sequences in its table, and approximately 24% of those were observed once. The ten biggest clones cover about 2.9% of the sample. These sequences were also reported in another study, on T cells of mothers and their children.

What was sequenced was blood. The receptors shown here come from a boy aged 10-17 years in good health.

In the case of this clonotype: Since a much larger clone is just one base distant, this may be a read error. The chain's CDR3 is CATTLGQGFGYTF. CDR3 bases: TGTGCCACCACGTTGGGACAGGGGTTTGGCTACACCTTC. The chain is built from TRBV28 and TRBJ1-2; 10 bases match TRBD1. V was clipped by 10 bases and J by 7 bases; unmatched bases: 9. This CDR3 is 13 amino acids long. The germline gives CDR1 MDHEN, CDR2 SYDVKM.

This chain links TRBV7-6 with TRBJ2-1, with TRBD1 matching over 7 bases. J lost 4 bases, V lost 5 bases, and 17 bases had no gene match. Looked up from germline, CDR1 is SGHVS and CDR2 is FNYEAQ. The CDR3 is 18 amino acids. The CDR3 region has the DNA TGTGCCAGCAGCCAACAGGGGACACAGCCCGGGCATTACAATGAGCAGTTCTTC. Encoded protein: CASSQQGTQPGHYNEQFF.

The chain carries TRBV5-1 and TRBJ1-4; perhaps TRBD1 as D (5 bases). Between the trimmed V and J ends, which lost 0 bases and 5 bases, there was a span of 8 bases. Germline CDR1 SGHRS, CDR2 YFSETQ. This CDR3 spans 14 amino acids. This chain's CDR3 is CASSLAQANEKLFF. In DNA form, the CDR3 reads TGCGCCAGCAGCTTGGCACAGGCGAATGAAAAACTGTTTTTT.